This entry is about one T cell receptor beta chain. The sample belongs to a study of T cell responses to AZD1222 COVID-19 vaccine. CDR3 length: 10 residues. Trimming took off 8 bases at V and 8 bases at J, with 6 bases between the two ends. The protocol was immunoSEQ multiplex PCR, while the TCRdb copy is restricted to in-frame clones and leaves out a portion. The sample lists 150,000 to 200,000 clones, over 75% seen once, with around 3% in the top ten. This sequence joins TRBV12-3 or TRBV12-4 and TRBJ1-4; a possible D gene is TRBD1 (5 bases). Sequencing used peripheral blood, obtained on day 0 of AZD1222 vaccination. The receptor comes from an adult in good health. CDR3 residues: CASRGEKLFF. The CDR3 DNA sequence: TGTGCCAGCCGGGGGGAAAAACTGTTTTTT.